Following are 21 T cell receptor beta chains from one sample sequenced in a study of blood T cell repertoires in COVID-19. Libraries were prepared by immunoSEQ multiplex PCR; TCRdb keeps only in-frame clonotypes and omits some of them. Of 200,000 to 300,000 clones in the sample, nearly 90% are singletons; the top ten hold around 3.3%. The specimen was peripheral blood. The source of these receptors is a man younger than 35 with active or convalescent COVID-19.

This clone has a handful of counts. The CDR3 nucleotides read TGCAGCGTTGAAGGATGGACTGCGGGTGGCTACACCTTC. This gives the protein CSVEGWTAGGYTF. The gene calls are TRBV29-1 and TRBJ1-2; D not certain. Trimming stripped 1 base from V and 7 bases from J, with 13 bases between. The CDR3 is 13 amino acids. Per germline, CDR1 SQVTM and CDR2 ANQGSEA.

The V and J genes are TRBV5-8 and TRBJ1-6; possibly TRBD1 for D (6 bases). Germline assignment: CDR1 SGHTS and CDR2 YDEGEE. The V end lost 2 bases, the J end lost 10 bases, and 13 bases lay between the germline ends. The CDR3 has 14 amino acids. The CDR3 sequence is CASSFGQHISPLHF. The CDR3 region has the DNA TGTGCCAGCAGCTTCGGACAGCACATATCACCCCTCCACTTT.

The chain employs TRBV24-1 and TRBJ2-2, with 10 bases matching TRBD1. Germline V gives CDR1 KGHDR, CDR2 SFDVKD. J gave up 0 bases and V 1 base, and 7 bases lay outside the gene matches. This CDR3 spans 19 amino acids. In DNA form, the CDR3 reads TGTGCCACCAGTGATTTTCCGGGACAGGGGCTTTCGAACACCGGGGAGCTGTTTTTT. Its protein product is CATSDFPGQGLSNTGELFF.

DNA of the CDR3: TGTGCCAGCAGCGTGAATAGTGGCAAAAACATTCAGTACTTC. This gives the protein CASSVNSGKNIQYF. The chain employs TRBV9 and TRBJ2-4; D remains ambiguous. The CDR3 runs to 14 residues. Germline CDR1 SGDLS, CDR2 YYNGEE. V lost 2 bases and J 3 bases, leaving 9 bases between the germline ends. The complete variable domain, with remaining parts taken from reference TRBV9 and TRBJ2-4, reads DSGVTQTPKHLITATGQRVTLRCSPRSGDLSVYWYQQSLDQGLQFLIQYYNGEERAKGNILERFSAQQFPDLHSELNLSSLELGDSALYFCASSVNSGKNIQYFGAGTRLSVL.

The chain uses TRBV30 and TRBJ1-2; TRBD1 agrees at 10 bases. This CDR3 spans 13 amino acids. Trimming took 5 bases from V and 6 from J; bases not matched to a gene: 6. Germline assignment: CDR1 GTSNPN and CDR2 SVGIG (reference sequence). The chain's CDR3 is CAWSTGTGDGYTF. CDR3 sequence (DNA): TGTGCCTGGTCAACCGGGACAGGGGATGGCTACACCTTC.

The chain uses TRBV19 and TRBJ2-1, with D possibly being TRBD2 (5 bases). Germline CDR1 LNHDA, CDR2 SQIVND (reference sequence). The CDR3 has 17 residues. Between the trimmed V and J ends, which lost 1 base and 9 bases, there was a span of 22 bases. The CDR3 DNA follows: TGTGCCAGTAGTATAGGGGGAGAGAGGACGGGTCGCGTTGAGCAGTTCTTC. Its translation is CASSIGGERTGRVEQFF.

The rearrangement uses TRBV5-4 and TRBJ1-1; the match to TRBD1 covers 10 bases. The CDR3 consists of 14 residues. CDR1 and CDR2 (germline): SGHNT, YYREEE (reference sequence). V shed 0 bases and J 4 bases; nucleotides not matched to a gene: 0. CDR3 protein: CASSLGTGGTEAFF. The CDR3 region has the DNA TGTGCCAGCAGCTTGGGGACAGGGGGCACTGAAGCTTTCTTT. The complete variable domain, with remaining parts taken from reference TRBV5-4 and TRBJ1-1, reads ETGVTQSPTHLIKTRGQQVTLRCSSQSGHNTVSWYQQALGQGPQFIFQYYREEENGRGNFPPRFSGLQFPNYSSELNVNALELDDSALYLCASSLGTGGTEAFFGQGTRLTVV.

The chain combines TRBV27 with TRBJ2-1; the match to TRBD1 covers 7 bases. Per the germline V gene, CDR1 is MNHEY and CDR2 is SMNVEV (reference sequence). J lost 0 bases, V lost 6 bases, and 8 bases had no gene match. This CDR3 is built from 16 residues. The DNA of the CDR3 is TGTGCCAGCAGATCCGGGACAGTTCACTCCTACAATGAGCAGTTCTTC. Residues: CASRSGTVHSYNEQFF.

V is TRBV27 and J is TRBJ1-2, with no clear D. The CDR3 spans 13 residues. V dropped 2 bases and J dropped 4 bases, with 8 bases sitting between them. Germline CDR1 reads MNHEY; CDR2 reads SMNVEV (reference sequence). The CDR3 region is CASSLLGGYGYTF. In DNA, the CDR3 is TGTGCCAGCAGTTTACTTGGAGGCTATGGCTACACCTTC.

The chain joins TRBV6-6 to TRBJ2-2; tentative D call: TRBD2 (6 bases). The CDR3 covers 15 residues. The germline V gene has CDR1 MNHNY and CDR2 SVGAGI (reference sequence). The V gene lost 5 bases and the J gene lost 0 bases, with 10 bases spanning the gap. CDR3 region: CASSISGSNTGELFF. CDR3 sequence (DNA): TGTGCCAGCAGTATTAGCGGATCGAACACCGGGGAGCTGTTTTTT.

Worth noting for this clone: The same CDR3 can be traced to other DNA sequences in this sample. The V and J genes are TRBV24-1 and TRBJ1-1; D is unresolved. V lost 5 bases and J 1 base, leaving 7 bases between the germline ends. This CDR3 region has 13 residues. The germline V gene encodes CDR1 KGHDR and CDR2 SFDVKD. CDR3: CATSAGGNTEAFF. Written as DNA, the CDR3 is TGTGCCACCAGTGCCGGAGGGAACACTGAAGCTTTCTTT.

The sample holds a few counts of this clone. The chain employs TRBV5-8 and TRBJ2-1; 11 positions match TRBD2. V lost 4 bases to trimming and J lost 4 bases; unmatched junction nucleotides: 10. The length of the CDR3 is 17 residues. Germline V gives CDR1 SGHTS, CDR2 YDEGEE. The CDR3 DNA reads as TGTGCCAGCAGCGGCCGTCTGACTAGCGGGAAATACAATGAGCAGTTCTTC. The encoded protein is CASSGRLTSGKYNEQFF.

This chain links TRBV28 with TRBJ2-7, with a tentative D call TRBD1 (6 bases). V lost 6 bases, J lost 9 bases, and 21 bases lay in between. The germline V gene has CDR1 MDHEN and CDR2 SYDVKM. There are 14 residues in the CDR3. The CDR3 spells CASRPPGDHAPQYF. CDR3 in DNA: TGTGCCAGCAGGCCCCCAGGGGATCATGCACCGCAGTACTTC.

This clone was observed once. The sample contains more than one DNA sequence encoding this CDR3. This chain links TRBV12-3 or TRBV12-4 with TRBJ1-1; the match to TRBD1 covers 8 bases. CDR3 length equals 13 residues. With 6 bases clipped from V and 4 bases from J, the junction kept 4 bases outside the gene matches. As DNA, the CDR3 is TGTGCCAGCAGACCAACAGGGGGCACTGAAGCTTTCTTT. Protein: CASRPTGGTEAFF.

V and J are TRBV7-2 and TRBJ1-2; a possible D gene is TRBD1 (6 bases). The CDR3 spans 12 residues. Deletions cut 1 base from V and 7 bases from J, with 7 bases between. CDR1 and CDR2 (germline): SGHTA, FQGNSA. CDR3 sequence: CASSLDRAGYTF. Here the CDR3 DNA reads TGTGCCAGCAGCTTAGACAGGGCTGGCTACACCTTC.

The chain joins TRBV7-3 to TRBJ2-3; no reliable D call. Germline CDR1 is SGHTA and CDR2 is FQGTGA. Trimming took 3 bases from V and 4 from J, leaving 17 bases between them. The CDR3 is 16 amino acids. DNA of the CDR3: TGTGCCAGCAGCTTCGGAGCTCCCGGTAGTGCAGATACGCAGTATTTT. This encodes CASSFGAPGSADTQYF.

The J gene is TRBJ1-1, the V gene TRBV9; no firm D call. Germline loops: CDR1 SGDLS, CDR2 YYNGEE. This CDR3 comprises 14 residues. V lost 5 bases to trimming and J lost 1 base, with 12 bases between them. The CDR3 is CASSEWEGNTEAFF. As DNA, the CDR3 is TGTGCCAGCAGTGAATGGGAGGGGAACACTGAAGCTTTCTTT.

The chain couples TRBV7-9 to TRBJ2-2, with D possibly matching TRBD1 (7 bases). The CDR3 is 14 residues long. The germline gives CDR1 SEHNR, CDR2 FQNEAQ (reference sequence). Trimming removed 3 bases at V and 5 bases at J, with 10 bases between. DNA of the CDR3: TGTGCCAGCAGCTTCCAGGGGGGAACCGGGGAGCTGTTTTTT. Its protein product is CASSFQGGTGELFF.

The chain carries TRBV9 and TRBJ2-2, with TRBD2 matching 13 bases. J gave up 6 bases and V 0 bases, and 2 bases lay outside the gene matches. Germline CDR1 SGDLS, CDR2 YYNGEE. This CDR3 contains 16 residues. CDR3 in amino acids: CASSVGTSGGAGELFF. In nucleotides, the CDR3 is TGTGCCAGCAGCGTAGGAACTAGCGGGGGGGCCGGGGAGCTGTTTTTT. Variable domain in full (rest from reference TRBV9 and TRBJ2-2): DSGVTQTPKHLITATGQRVTLRCSPRSGDLSVYWYQQSLDQGLQFLIQYYNGEERAKGNILERFSAQQFPDLHSELNLSSLELGDSALYFCASSVGTSGGAGELFFGEGSRLTVL.

CDR3 protein: CASSLTLGGRMTEAFF. The CDR3 region has the DNA TGTGCCAGCAGCTTAACTCTCGGCGGAAGGATGACTGAAGCTTTCTTT. V and J are TRBV11-2 and TRBJ1-1; D uncertain. The CDR3 contains 16 residues. Between the trimmed V and J ends, which lost 2 bases and 5 bases, there was a span of 18 bases. The germline gives CDR1 SGHAT, CDR2 FQNNGV.

The V call is TRBV7-2, the J call TRBJ2-1; D may be TRBD2 (5 bases). Germline-derived CDR1 and CDR2 are SGHTA and FQGNSA. CDR3 length: 15 amino acids. The V and J ends lost 3 bases and 8 bases respectively, with 17 bases between them. In nucleotides, the CDR3 is TGTGCCAGCAGCTTTCTCGGGGAACTAGTCGATGAGCAGTTCTTC. Translation: CASSFLGELVDEQFF.